The 25 T cell receptor beta chains below come from one sample, sequenced in a study of blood T cell repertoires in COVID-19. The assay was immunoSEQ multiplex PCR, and TCRdb's table has in-frame clones only and misses some. The sample records 70,000 to 100,000 clones, roughly 88% being singletons. The sample comprised peripheral blood. These receptor sequences come from a woman aged 70 to 79 with acute or convalescent COVID-19.

This clone has a single count. The rearrangement uses TRBV5-1 and TRBJ2-7; perhaps TRBD2 as D (5 bases). Between the trimmed V and J ends, which lost 0 bases and 5 bases, there was a span of 12 bases. Germline CDR1 and CDR2: SGHRS and YFSETQ. The CDR3 length is 14 residues. The chain's CDR3 is CASSLEGEVDEQYF. The CDR3 nucleotides are TGCGCCAGCAGCTTGGAGGGAGAGGTCGACGAGCAGTACTTC.

The gene calls are TRBV27 and TRBJ2-1; D is perhaps TRBD2 (5 bases). The germline V gene has CDR1 MNHEY and CDR2 SMNVEV (reference sequence). The ends were cut back, 1 base at V and 8 bases at J, with 12 bases in the middle. The CDR3 contains 14 residues. In nucleotides, the CDR3 is TGTGCCAGCAGTTTATTCACGGGGATGGATGAGCAGTTCTTC. Amino acid sequence: CASSLFTGMDEQFF.

The chain links TRBV5-1 to TRBJ2-1, with TRBD2 as a possible D gene (5 bases). V shed 4 bases and J shed 10 bases, with 9 bases lying between them. This CDR3 is built from 11 residues. Germline loops: CDR1 SGHRS, CDR2 YFSETQ. The CDR3 DNA sequence: TGCGCCAGCAGCCCGGAGCGGGAGCAGTTCTTC. Its protein is CASSPEREQFF.

The chain carries TRBV24-1 and TRBJ2-1; D remains ambiguous. Trimming left V 5 bases short and J 4 bases short, with 14 bases between. This CDR3 is built from 15 residues. Germline V lookup: CDR1 KGHDR, CDR2 SFDVKD. CDR3 protein: CATSVSSLSYNEQFF. The CDR3 nucleotides read TGTGCCACCAGTGTTTCTAGTCTGTCGTACAATGAGCAGTTCTTC.

CDR3 in amino acids: CASSPLGGTDTQYF. The CDR3, as DNA: TGTGCCAGCTCACCACTTGGCGGGACAGATACGCAGTATTTT. The chain has TRBV18 and TRBJ2-3; possible D gene TRBD2, 5 bases. V was cut by 1 base and J by 3 bases, with 8 bases left in between. This CDR3 has 14 residues. In germline, CDR1 is KGHSH, CDR2 LQKENI. Filled out from reference TRBV18 and TRBJ2-3, the complete variable domain reads NAGVMQNPRHLVRRRGQEARLRCSPMKGHSHVYWYRQLPEEGLKFMVYLQKENIIDESGMPKERFSAEFPKEGPSILRIQQVVRGDSAAYFCASSPLGGTDTQYFGPGTRLTVL.

This rearrangement joins TRBV5-1 to TRBJ2-7; 9 nucleotides align to TRBD2. The ends lost 2 bases at V and 4 bases at J; junction bases unmatched: 4. This CDR3 contains 14 residues. Germline-derived CDR1 and CDR2 are SGHRS and YFSETQ. The CDR3 nucleotides are TGCGCCAGCAGCTTTAGCGGGAGTTTTTACGAGCAGTACTTC. Protein product: CASSFSGSFYEQYF.

This sequence joins TRBV10-2 and TRBJ2-5, with 7 bases aligning to TRBD1. V dropped 3 bases and J dropped 4; count of bases not matched to a gene: 2. The length of the CDR3 is 13 residues. Germline V CDR1 and CDR2: WSHSY, SAAADI. The CDR3 nucleotides are TGCGCCAGCAGTGAACAGGGGCCAGAGACCCAGTACTTC. As protein: CASSEQGPETQYF.

The chain is built from TRBV19 and TRBJ1-4; D unclear. The length of the CDR3 is 15 residues. Germline V gene lookup returns CDR1 LNHDA and CDR2 SQIVND (reference sequence). Trimming left V 5 bases short and J 4 bases short, with 14 bases between. DNA for the CDR3: TGTGCCAGTAGTGGGAGTTCGGGATTTAATGAAAAACTGTTTTTT. This gives the protein CASSGSSGFNEKLFF. Full variable domain (missing parts from reference TRBV19 and TRBJ1-4): DGGITQSPKYLFRKEGQNVTLSCEQNLNHDAMYWYRQDPGQGLRLIYYSQIVNDFQKGDIAEGYSVSREKKESFPLTVTSAQKNPTAFYLCASSGSSGFNEKLFFGSGTQLSVL.

The rearrangement uses TRBV6-6 and TRBJ2-7; no firm D call. This CDR3 is built from 12 residues. Germline-derived CDR1 and CDR2 are MNHNY and SVGAGI (reference sequence). V lost 6 bases to trimming and J lost 6 bases, with 12 bases between them. The CDR3 loop reads CASSPSGSEQYF. CDR3 bases: TGTGCCAGCAGCCCTAGTGGCAGCGAGCAGTACTTC.

The chain links TRBV3-1 (or the pseudogene TRBV3-2) to TRBJ2-5; 8 nucleotides agree with TRBD2. With V trimmed by 3 bases and J by 5 bases, 14 bases remained unmatched. From germline, CDR1 is LGHDT and CDR2 YNNKEL (reference sequence). There are 17 residues in the CDR3. The CDR3 spells CASSHQKRTSLAETQYF. The CDR3, as DNA: TGTGCCAGCAGCCACCAAAAAAGGACTAGCCTAGCTGAGACCCAGTACTTC.

The chain employs TRBV5-1 and TRBJ2-5; 7 bases fit TRBD1. Germline V gene data show CDR1 as SGHRS and CDR2 as YFSETQ. The CDR3 sequence is 13 residues long. After removal of 4 bases from V and 3 bases from J, the junction contained 3 bases not matched to a gene. CDR3 nucleotides: TGCGCCAGCAGCCCAGACAGGGAAGAGACCCAGTACTTC. Its translation: CASSPDREETQYF.

V is TRBV7-6 and J is TRBJ1-6; D call uncertain. Trimming cost V 4 bases and J 0 bases, with 7 bases left between them. The CDR3 runs 15 residues. Germline assignment: CDR1 SGHVS and CDR2 FNYEAQ. CDR3 in DNA: TGTGCCAGCAGCTCCCTGAGCTCCTATAATTCACCCCTCCACTTT. Amino acid sequence: CASSSLSSYNSPLHF. Full variable domain (remainder filled in from reference TRBV7-6 and TRBJ1-6): GAGVSQSPRYKVTKRGQDVALRCDPISGHVSLYWYRQALGQGPEFLTYFNYEAQQDKSGLPNDRFSAERPEGSISTLTIQRTEQRDSAMYRCASSSLSSYNSPLHFGNGTRLTVT.

The chain employs TRBV7-8 and TRBJ1-3; 10 nucleotides align to TRBD1. The CDR3 loop spans 20 amino acids. CDR1 and CDR2 from the germline V gene are SGHVS and FQNEAQ. V lost 0 bases to trimming and J lost 2 bases; unmatched junction nucleotides: 13. CDR3 residues: CASSLARVPGQGKAGNTIYF. CDR3 nucleotide sequence: TGTGCCAGCAGCTTAGCGCGGGTCCCGGGACAGGGGAAGGCTGGAAACACCATATATTTT.

Here the CDR3 DNA reads TGTGCCAGCAGCCAGTTATCCTACGAGCAGTACTTC. It specifies CASSQLSYEQYF. V usage is TRBV5-4 and J usage is TRBJ2-7; unclear D gene. Germline CDR1 reads SGHNT; CDR2 reads YYREEE (reference sequence). The CDR3 runs 12 residues. The V and J ends lost 4 bases and 1 base respectively, with 6 bases between them.

The V gene is TRBV9, the J gene TRBJ1-2; 10 nucleotides agree with TRBD1. Losses at the gene ends were 0 bases for V and 0 bases for J; bases not matched to a gene: 2. From germline, CDR1 is SGDLS and CDR2 YYNGEE. This CDR3 spans 16 amino acids. CDR3 sequence: CASSVGGQGPNYGYTF. The CDR3, as DNA: TGTGCCAGCAGCGTAGGGGGACAGGGGCCTAACTATGGCTACACCTTC.

The V gene is TRBV9, the J gene TRBJ1-6; no definite D call. The germline gives CDR1 SGDLS, CDR2 YYNGEE. V lost 0 bases, J lost 7 bases, and 8 bases lay in between. The CDR3 is 14 residues long. CDR3: CASSVGQVNSPLHF. The CDR3 DNA sequence: TGTGCCAGCAGCGTAGGTCAGGTGAATTCACCCCTCCACTTT.

CDR3 coding DNA: TGTGCCAGCCGCGGAAGACCGCAGAACACTGAAGCTTTCTTT. As protein: CASRGRPQNTEAFF. V usage is TRBV6-5 and J usage is TRBJ1-1; D unresolved. Germline-derived CDR1 and CDR2 are MNHEY and SVGAGI. This CDR3 spans 14 amino acids. V was trimmed by 8 bases and J by 1 base, leaving 14 bases between them.

The V call is TRBV9, the J call TRBJ1-2, with D possibly being TRBD1 (6 bases). The CDR3 extends over 15 amino acids. Germline values: CDR1 SGDLS, CDR2 YYNGEE. The V end lost 4 bases, the J end lost 4 bases, and 17 bases lay between the germline ends. The CDR3 loop is CASSPRQVLGYGYTF. The CDR3 nucleotides are TGTGCCAGCAGCCCGCGACAGGTCTTGGGCTATGGCTACACCTTC.

The J gene is TRBJ1-4, the V gene TRBV5-4; TRBD1 matches at 7 bases. This CDR3 has 16 amino acids. J was trimmed by 8 bases and V by 0 bases; bases with no gene match: 10. Germline CDR1 SGHNT, CDR2 YYREEE (reference sequence). The CDR3 coding sequence is TGTGCCAGCAGCTTGGAAAAGGGACAGTTCGGGGAAAAACTGTTTTTT. This codes for CASSLEKGQFGEKLFF.

As concerns this clone: The same CDR3 arises from other DNA sequences in this sample as well. This chain joins TRBV10-3 and TRBJ2-3; the match to TRBD2 covers 9 bases. V lost 4 bases, J lost 6 bases, and 5 bases stayed unmatched. The CDR3 has 14 amino acids. Germline V gene lookup returns CDR1 ENHRY and CDR2 SYGVKD. CDR3 sequence reads: CAISARGGGDTQYF. CDR3 sequence (DNA): TGTGCCATCAGTGCGCGGGGGGGCGGGGATACGCAGTATTTT.

V usage is TRBV9 and J usage is TRBJ2-3, with D maybe TRBD1 (6 bases). V lost 3 bases and J lost 6, with 11 bases in between. CDR3 length: 13 amino acids. Germline assignment: CDR1 SGDLS and CDR2 YYNGEE. CDR3 sequence: CASSETGYDTQYF. CDR3 DNA sequence: TGTGCCAGCAGCGAAACAGGGTATGATACGCAGTATTTT.

The V call is TRBV28, the J call TRBJ1-5; D possibly corresponds to TRBD1 (5 bases). V shed 1 base and J shed 4 bases, with 11 bases lying between them. Germline-derived CDR1 and CDR2 are MDHEN and SYDVKM. The CDR3 contains 15 residues. The CDR3 nucleotides read TGTGCCAGCAGTTTATACGACAGACAGAATCAGCCCCAGCATTTT. This encodes CASSLYDRQNQPQHF.

J is TRBJ1-5 and V is TRBV10-2; 7 bases align to TRBD1. The V gene's germline CDR1 is WSHSY and CDR2 SAAADI. The junction had 10 bases not matched to a gene; V was cut back by 5 bases and J by 3 bases. This CDR3 has 16 residues. The CDR3 region is CASSWAGTEINQPQHF. CDR3 coding DNA: TGCGCCAGCAGTTGGGCCGGGACAGAAATCAATCAGCCCCAGCATTTT.

This clone was seen just once. This chain joins TRBV27 and TRBJ2-7; the match to TRBD2 covers 12 bases. V was clipped by 0 bases and J by 6 bases; unmatched bases: 30. CDR3 length: 24 amino acids. CDR1 is MNHEY, CDR2 SMNVEV, per germline (reference sequence). The CDR3 coding sequence is TGTGCCAGCAGTTTATCAAGAATAGGTGGCGCCTTACTAGCGGGGGGATCCGATGGCCTCGAGCAGTACTTC. Translating gives CASSLSRIGGALLAGGSDGLEQYF.

The V call is TRBV6-5, the J call TRBJ1-4; 9 nucleotides line up with TRBD1. Germline CDR1 MNHEY, CDR2 SVGAGI. V gave up 6 bases and J gave up 8 bases; unmatched junction bases: 10. The length of the CDR3 is 15 residues. The CDR3: CASSLRGTGTEKLFF. DNA for the CDR3: TGTGCCAGCAGCCTACGCGGGACAGGGACCGAAAAACTGTTTTTT.